This TCR beta chain is from a study of blood T cell repertoires in COVID-19. For the study at large: The cDNA or gDNA used as material had been derived from T cells, B-cell-depleted T cells, or PBMCs.

The CDR3 covers 17 residues. Germline values: CDR1 MGHRA, CDR2 YSYEKL. A note on this clone: The junction does not match germline at one end; this may be a read error.

Methods used by the authors: Reference gene primer amplification gave nucleated cell count estimates. Clones were read by immunoSEQ multiplex PCR, and TCRdb kept only the in-frame ones, dropping some. V, J and clone size derive from that table, while D and trimming were established from the DNA sequence. The sample holds approximately 25,000 clones, around four fifths seen once. Sequencing was performed on peripheral blood. The clonotype comes from an older man with active or convalescent COVID-19. The chain carries TRBV4-1 and TRBJ1-2; perhaps TRBD1 as D (6 bases). The CDR3 nucleotides are TGCGCCCGCAGCCAAGCGGGGGGGGGCTATTATAACTATGGCTACACCTTC. It codes for CARSQAGGGYYNYGYTF.